This T cell receptor (beta chain) is from a study of vaccination and CD4 T cells after COVID-19. Study-wide background: A median of about 100 days (range 35 to 161) separated diagnosis from post-COVID sampling.

The CDR3 has 16 residues. Looked up from germline, CDR1 is MNHNS and CDR2 is SASEGT. The V gene lost 5 bases and the J gene lost 0 bases, with 14 bases spanning the gap. Treatment meaning: roughly nine-day PBMC culture with coronavirus spike peptide pools or control peptides (ViraFEST assay). With the Oncomine TCR Beta short-read assay, DNA from cultured CD4+ T cells was sequenced. TCRdb passed the PCR reads through MiXCR, listing each CDR3 protein once. Of some 7,800 distinct CDR3 sequences listed, roughly 60% were seen once; the top ten hold about 33%. Study outcomes and limitations: Spike mono-reactivity was shown by 304 of 307 vaccine-specific clones in convalescent patients. The study found median SARS-CoV-2-reactive clonotypes rising from approximately 21 to 40, not significantly.

This clonotype was detected a few times. Antigen specificity is unknown. The V and J genes are TRBV6-1 and TRBJ1-5; weak D call: TRBD1 (5 bases). The sequence was obtained from a human donor who had recovered from COVID-19. Sequencing input: CD4+ T cells from blood, cultured in vitro. This chain's CDR3 is CASSPRVGVSNQPQHF. As DNA, the CDR3 is TGTGCCAGCAGTCCGAGGGTAGGGGTTAGCAATCAGCCCCAGCATTTT.